A single sample gave rise to the 32 T cell receptor beta chains below, sequenced in a study of early T cells in non-severe SARS-CoV-2 infection. One entry per CDR3 protein results from TCRdb running MiXCR on the 5' RACE reads. This repertoire shows tens of thousands of distinct CDR3 sequences, 9.1% found once; its top ten account for around 4%. Sequencing was carried out using whole blood. Receptors were obtained from an adult who was a healthcare worker with PCR-confirmed SARS-CoV-2 infection or an uninfected control (not recorded which).

This clonotype was seen repeatedly, ten times or more. This sequence joins TRBV4-3 and TRBJ1-2; no firm D call. V was trimmed by 2 bases and J by 8 bases, leaving 15 bases between them. This CDR3 is built from 14 residues. Germline CDR1 LGHNA, CDR2 YSLEER. In DNA form, the CDR3 reads TGCGCCAGCAGCCAACGCCGCGGGAGCGGAGGCTACACCTTC. Amino acids: CASSQRRGSGGYTF.

This clonotype was recorded many times. The V gene is TRBV6-6, the J gene TRBJ1-1; 7 positions match TRBD1. Germline V gives CDR1 MNHNY, CDR2 SVGAGI (reference sequence). CDR3 length: 15 residues. J gave up 0 bases and V 5 bases, and 6 bases lay outside the gene matches. CDR3: CASSTWDSLNTEAFF. The CDR3 region has the DNA TGTGCCAGCAGTACCTGGGACAGTTTGAACACTGAAGCTTTCTTT.

This clonotype has more than one count but fewer than ten. The V gene is TRBV20-1, the J gene TRBJ2-3; a possible D gene is TRBD2 (6 bases). This CDR3 is 13 amino acids long. The germline CDR1 and CDR2 sequences are DFQATT and SNEGSKA (reference sequence). Trimming took off 6 bases at V and 5 bases at J, with 15 bases between the two ends. This chain's CDR3 is CSAPRLVGDTQYF. The CDR3 nucleotides read TGCAGTGCCCCTCGACTAGTCGGAGATACGCAGTATTTT.

As to this clonotype: The junction differs from germline at one of its ends, possibly a read error. This CDR3 reads CASSPGGGAPPLF. DNA for the CDR3: TGTGCCAGTAGTCCCGGCGGGGGCGCTCCCCCCCTCTTC. The chain has TRBV19 and TRBJ2-1, with D perhaps matching TRBD2 (7 bases). The germline V gene encodes CDR1 LNHDA and CDR2 SQIVND (reference sequence). The CDR3 is 13 amino acids.

This clonotype was detected ten times or more. The gene calls are TRBV5-1 and TRBJ1-5; no clear D gene. CDR1 SGHRS and CDR2 YFSETQ come from the germline V gene. The germline V and J ends were trimmed by 3 bases and 4 bases, with 8 bases remaining between them. This CDR3 has 13 amino acids. As DNA, the CDR3 is TGCGCCAGCAGCTCCGACATAAATCAGCCCCAGCATTTT. It encodes CASSSDINQPQHF.

This chain joins TRBV5-1 and TRBJ2-7, with TRBD2 as a possible D gene (5 bases). Germline CDR1 reads SGHRS; CDR2 reads YFSETQ. The CDR3 is 13 amino acids. The V gene lost 0 bases and the J gene lost 7 bases, with 11 bases spanning the gap. The CDR3 DNA follows: TGCGCCAGCAGCTTGGCTAGCAGCATGGAGCAGTACTTC. Its translation is CASSLASSMEQYF.

The gene calls are TRBV19 and TRBJ2-3; D might be TRBD1 (5 bases). The CDR3 is 13 amino acids. V gave up 3 bases and J gave up 3 bases, with 7 bases separating them. Looked up from germline, CDR1 is LNHDA and CDR2 is SQIVND (reference sequence). Written as DNA, the CDR3 is TGTGCCAGTAGTATGCAGGGAACAGATACGCAGTATTTT. Its translation: CASSMQGTDTQYF.

This clonotype was seen at least ten times. The chain links TRBV29-1 to TRBJ2-7, with TRBD2 matching over 7 bases. V lost 1 base to trimming and J lost 4 bases; unmatched junction nucleotides: 1. The CDR3 spans 12 residues. Germline V gene lookup returns CDR1 SQVTM and CDR2 ANQGSEA. CDR3 residues: CSVEGEGYEQYF. The CDR3 DNA sequence: TGCAGCGTTGAAGGGGAGGGTTACGAGCAGTACTTC.

This clonotype was seen many times. The chain carries TRBV5-1 and TRBJ2-1, with D hard to call. In germline, CDR1 is SGHRS, CDR2 YFSETQ. The ends were cut back, 0 bases at V and 9 bases at J, with 13 bases in the middle. There are 14 residues in the CDR3. The CDR3: CASSLVGWGSEQFF. CDR3 coding DNA: TGCGCCAGCAGCTTGGTTGGCTGGGGTTCTGAGCAGTTCTTC.

This sequence joins TRBV5-1 and TRBJ1-3, with a possible D match to TRBD1 (5 bases). V was pared by 4 bases and J by 8 bases, with 10 bases between. The CDR3 length is 12 residues. Looked up from germline, CDR1 is SGHRS and CDR2 is YFSETQ. CDR3 loop: CASSLRGDTIYF. CDR3 coding DNA: TGCGCCAGCAGCCTGCGGGGGGACACCATATATTTT. Together with reference TRBV5-1 and TRBJ1-3, the CDR3 gives the full variable domain: KAGVTQTPRYLIKTRGQQVTLSCSPISGHRSVSWYQQTPGQGLQFLFEYFSETQRNKGNFPGRFSGRQFSNSRSEMNVSTLELGDSALYLCASSLRGDTIYFGEGSWLTVV.

A few counts support this clonotype. The J gene is TRBJ2-7, the V gene TRBV20-1, with a possible D match to TRBD1 (7 bases). Germline assignment: CDR1 DFQATT and CDR2 SNEGSKA (reference sequence). This CDR3 contains 13 residues. Trimming shortened V by 6 bases and J by 2 bases, and 14 bases separated the two germline ends. CDR3 nucleotides: TGCAGTGCAGCCCAGGGGGGACCCTACGAGCAGTACTTC. This sequence encodes CSAAQGGPYEQYF.

This clonotype was seen ten or more times. The rearrangement uses TRBV6-6 and TRBJ2-3; D possibly corresponds to TRBD2 (5 bases). Trimming pared 2 bases from V and 3 bases from J, leaving 12 bases between. CDR3 length: 15 amino acids. Germline CDR1 MNHNY, CDR2 SVGAGI (reference sequence). The CDR3 spells CASSYPAGGTDTQYF. The CDR3 DNA reads TGTGCCAGCAGTTACCCGGCAGGAGGAACAGATACGCAGTATTTT.

This clonotype was observed many times. The chain is built from TRBV6-1 and TRBJ1-2; D possibly corresponds to TRBD1 (6 bases). With 1 base removed from V and 3 bases from J, the gap between germline ends came to 12 bases. Germline CDR1 and CDR2: MNHNS and SASEGT. The length of the CDR3 is 15 residues. CDR3 in amino acids: CASSEGSRGYYGYTF. CDR3 sequence (DNA): TGTGCCAGCAGTGAAGGTAGCAGGGGTTACTATGGCTACACCTTC.

This clonotype was observed at least ten times. The rearrangement joins TRBV12-5 to TRBJ1-5; TRBD1 matches 8 bases. Germline V lookup: CDR1 LGHNT, CDR2 FRNRAP. Trimming cost V 1 base and J 1 base; bases outside gene matches: 15. The CDR3 loop spans 20 amino acids. The CDR3 DNA reads as TGTGCTAGTGGTTTGGCCCGTGGGACAGGCTCCGATTTGAGCAATCAGCCCCAGCATTTT. It yields the protein CASGLARGTGSDLSNQPQHF. The full variable domain, with the rest looked up from reference TRBV12-5 and TRBJ1-5, is DARVTQTPRHKVTEMGQEVTMRCQPILGHNTVFWYRQTMMQGLELLAYFRNRAPLDDSGMPKDRFSAEMPDATLATLKIQPSEPRDSAVYFCASGLARGTGSDLSNQPQHFGDGTRLSIL.

In this sample, this clonotype turned up many times. This CDR3 is CASSKAGTGIGELFF. Written as DNA, the CDR3 is TGTGCCAGCAGCAAAGCCGGGACAGGGATCGGGGAGCTGTTTTTT. The chain is built from TRBV3-1 and TRBJ2-2; 9 nucleotides agree with TRBD1. Germline values: CDR1 LGHDT, CDR2 YNNKEL (reference sequence). V dropped 5 bases and J dropped 7; count of bases not matched to a gene: 8. The CDR3 consists of 15 residues.

This clonotype was observed many times. The V and J genes are TRBV28 and TRBJ1-1; 9 bases align to TRBD1. The V segment lost 5 bases and the J segment 11 bases; nucleotides outside the gene matches: 9. The CDR3 consists of 13 residues. The germline CDR1 and CDR2 sequences are MDHEN and SYDVKM. The CDR3 DNA follows: TGTGCCAGCAGTGGCCCCGGACAGGGGAGGGCTTTCTTT. Translated: CASSGPGQGRAFF. Looking up the rest from reference TRBV28 and TRBJ1-1 gives the full variable domain: DVKVTQSSRYLVKRTGEKVFLECVQDMDHENMFWYRQDPGLGLRLIYFSYDVKMKEKGDIPEGYSVSREKKERFSLILESASTNQTSMYLCASSGPGQGRAFFGQGTRLTVV.

V usage is TRBV7-2 and J usage is TRBJ2-3; 8 bases line up with TRBD2. V was pared by 4 bases and J by 4 bases, with 1 base of the junction left unmatched. CDR1 is SGHTA, CDR2 FQGNSA, per germline. This CDR3 region has 13 residues. The CDR3 bases are TGTGCCAGCAGCTCAGCGGGGGCAGATACGCAGTATTTT. It translates to CASSSAGADTQYF.

This clonotype has ten or more counts. V usage is TRBV14 and J usage is TRBJ2-3, with TRBD2 as a possible D gene (5 bases). Germline lookup yields CDR1 SGHDN and CDR2 FVKESK. The CDR3 has 14 residues. Deletions cut 1 base from V and 3 bases from J, with 8 bases between. The CDR3 region has the DNA TGTGCCAGCAGCCAAGGAGGGAGTACAGATACGCAGTATTTT. This encodes CASSQGGSTDTQYF.

This clonotype has at least ten counts. The chain links TRBV7-2 to TRBJ2-3, with 7 bases that match TRBD2. CDR1 SGHTA and CDR2 FQGNSA come from the germline V gene. The junction had 5 bases not matched to a gene; V was cut back by 3 bases and J by 2 bases. The CDR3 length is 15 residues. CDR3 sequence: CASSFERGFTDTQYF. The DNA of the CDR3 is TGTGCCAGCAGCTTCGAGCGGGGTTTCACAGATACGCAGTATTTT.

Many counts were recorded for this clonotype. The chain joins TRBV2 to TRBJ1-5; 8 nucleotides agree with TRBD1. The V segment lost 6 bases and the J segment 7 bases; nucleotides outside the gene matches: 11. CDR3 length: 15 amino acids. CDR1 SNHLY and CDR2 FYNNEI come from the germline V gene. CDR3: CASSPELDRGQPQHF. CDR3 DNA sequence: TGTGCCAGCAGCCCCGAACTTGACAGGGGACAGCCCCAGCATTTT.

This sequence joins TRBV9 and TRBJ2-7; 8 bases line up with TRBD1. The germline V gene encodes CDR1 SGDLS and CDR2 YYNGEE. The CDR3 runs to 13 residues. Trimming cost V 3 bases and J 3 bases; bases outside gene matches: 2. The CDR3 nucleotides are TGTGCCAGCAGCGGGACAGGGAACTACGAGCAGTACTTC. It translates to CASSGTGNYEQYF.

CDR3 residues: CSVFPELGDEQFF. The CDR3 nucleotides are TGCAGCGTTTTCCCAGAGCTCGGGGATGAGCAGTTCTTC. V is TRBV29-1 and J is TRBJ2-1, with a possible D match to TRBD2 (5 bases). This CDR3 spans 13 amino acids. Germline CDR1 reads SQVTM; CDR2 reads ANQGSEA. Trimming stripped 5 bases from V and 8 bases from J, with 16 bases between.

The table lists this clonotype with many counts. CDR3 residues: CSADRFPEGGYTF. The CDR3 bases are TGCAGCGCCGACAGGTTTCCCGAGGGTGGCTACACCTTC. The chain employs TRBV29-1 and TRBJ1-2; possibly TRBD1 for D (6 bases). This CDR3 has 13 amino acids. The germline V gene encodes CDR1 SQVTM and CDR2 ANQGSEA. With 7 bases removed from V and 7 bases from J, the gap between germline ends came to 19 bases.

The chain joins TRBV29-1 to TRBJ1-2, with D tentatively TRBD1 (6 bases). Germline loops: CDR1 SQVTM, CDR2 ANQGSEA. V gave up 4 bases and J gave up 3 bases, with 12 bases separating them. This CDR3 region has 13 residues. The CDR3 DNA reads as TGCAGCGTTGCCGGGGGGCGTGACTATGGCTACACCTTC. It encodes CSVAGGRDYGYTF. Drawing the rest from reference TRBV29-1 and TRBJ1-2, the complete variable domain is SAVISQKPSRDICQRGTSLTIQCQVDSQVTMMFWYRQQPGQSLTLIATANQGSEATYESGFVIDKFPISRPNLTFSTLTVSNMSPEDSSIYLCSVAGGRDYGYTFGSGTRLTVV.

This clonotype was seen at least ten times. The gene calls are TRBV11-2 and TRBJ2-2; D remains ambiguous. This CDR3 contains 14 residues. Trimming took 5 bases from V and 4 from J, leaving 11 bases between them. Germline-derived CDR1 and CDR2 are SGHAT and FQNNGV. The CDR3 is CASSAGRSTGELFF. CDR3 DNA: TGTGCCAGCAGCGCTGGCCGGAGCACCGGGGAGCTGTTTTTT.

This clonotype has a count of ten or more. The chain combines TRBV20-1 with TRBJ1-4; 7 nucleotides match TRBD1. V lost 3 bases to trimming and J lost 4 bases; unmatched junction nucleotides: 5. The CDR3 extends over 14 amino acids. Germline V gene lookup returns CDR1 DFQATT and CDR2 SNEGSKA (reference sequence). CDR3 residues: CSASKGGDNEKLFF. CDR3 in DNA: TGCAGTGCTAGTAAAGGGGGCGATAATGAAAAACTGTTTTTT.

This clonotype was seen repeatedly, ten times or more. This chain joins TRBV7-2 and TRBJ2-3; D is ambiguous. This CDR3 is 12 amino acids long. Germline-derived CDR1 and CDR2 are SGHTA and FQGNSA. The germline V and J ends were trimmed by 7 bases and 8 bases, with 13 bases remaining between them. CDR3 residues: CASTIQESTQYF. The CDR3 region has the DNA TGTGCCAGCACCATTCAGGAGTCTACGCAGTATTTT.

J is TRBJ1-4 and V is TRBV4-2; a possible D gene is TRBD1 (5 bases). In germline, CDR1 is LGHNA, CDR2 YNFKEQ. This CDR3 comprises 15 residues. V was trimmed by 4 bases and J by 5 bases, leaving 14 bases between them. CDR3 sequence (DNA): TGTGCCAGCAGCCCCGTGGGGGGTGAGAATGAAAAACTGTTTTTT. Translation gives CASSPVGGENEKLFF.

This clonotype was detected only a few times. The chain is built from TRBV5-1 and TRBJ2-7; D unclear. The germline gives CDR1 SGHRS, CDR2 YFSETQ. The germline V and J ends were trimmed by 0 bases and 2 bases, with 9 bases remaining between them. CDR3 length: 14 residues. In DNA form, the CDR3 reads TGCGCCAGCAGCTTGGAGGTGACTCCCTACGAGCAGTACTTC. It translates to CASSLEVTPYEQYF.

The chain carries TRBV4-1 and TRBJ2-7, with D perhaps given as TRBD1 or TRBD2 (5 bases each). Germline loops: CDR1 MGHRA, CDR2 YSYEKL. This CDR3 is 12 amino acids long. Trimming removed 0 bases from V and 9 bases from J, with 9 bases in between. CDR3 residues: CASSQDWGPQYF. The CDR3 DNA sequence: TGCGCCAGCAGCCAAGATTGGGGACCGCAGTACTTC.

This clonotype has at least ten counts. This chain connects TRBV20-1 to TRBJ2-1, with D perhaps TRBD2 (6 bases). CDR3 size: 12 residues. The germline V and J ends were trimmed by 2 bases and 7 bases, with 9 bases remaining between them. Per the germline V gene, CDR1 is DFQATT and CDR2 is SNEGSKA (reference sequence). This CDR3 is CSARLASNEQFF. DNA for the CDR3: TGCAGTGCTAGACTAGCGTCTAATGAGCAGTTCTTC.

This clonotype is judged medium-sized. V is TRBV20-1 and J is TRBJ1-6, with 11 bases that match TRBD1. The length of the CDR3 is 15 residues. From germline, CDR1 is DFQATT and CDR2 SNEGSKA (reference sequence). J lost 9 bases, V lost 0 bases, and 4 bases had no gene match. In DNA, the CDR3 is TGCAGTGCTAGAGACGGGACAGGGGGAAGTTCACCCCTCCACTTT. It is translated as CSARDGTGGSSPLHF.